One sample yielded the 3 T cell receptor beta chains listed below, sequenced in a study of blood T cell repertoires in COVID-19. Measured with immunoSEQ multiplex PCR; TCRdb has only the in-frame clones, and not every one. Of hundreds of thousands of clones in the sample, 75% to 90% were seen once. Sequenced material: peripheral blood. Receptors originate from a woman between 70 and 85 years old with COVID-19, enrolled during active disease.

The rearrangement joins TRBV11-2 to TRBJ1-1; 11 nucleotides agree with TRBD1. The CDR3 length is 14 residues. V lost 5 bases, J lost 5 bases, and 4 bases stayed unmatched. CDR1 is SGHAT, CDR2 FQNNGV, per germline. CDR3 residues: CASSGQGARTEAFF. The CDR3 region has the DNA TGTGCCAGCAGCGGACAGGGGGCGAGGACTGAAGCTTTCTTT.

The V call is TRBV7-2, the J call TRBJ1-2; 10 bases are a match to TRBD1. The germline gives CDR1 SGHTA, CDR2 FQGNSA. The CDR3 runs 15 residues. The trim removed 5 bases at V and 6 bases at J, leaving 9 bases unmatched. Written as DNA, the CDR3 is TGTGCCAGCAGCCCCTCCCGGGACAGGGGAAATGGCTACACCTTC. It encodes CASSPSRDRGNGYTF.

V and J are TRBV5-1 and TRBJ1-6; 7 bases align to TRBD1. The junction had 5 bases not matched to a gene; V was cut back by 4 bases and J by 7 bases. The CDR3 length is 14 residues. Germline values: CDR1 SGHRS, CDR2 YFSETQ. The CDR3 nucleotides are TGCGCCAGCAGCGAGGGGGCGCCGAATTCACCCCTCCACTTT. Amino acids: CASSEGAPNSPLHF. The full variable domain, its missing parts supplied by reference TRBV5-1 and TRBJ1-6, is KAGVTQTPRYLIKTRGQQVTLSCSPISGHRSVSWYQQTPGQGLQFLFEYFSETQRNKGNFPGRFSGRQFSNSRSEMNVSTLELGDSALYLCASSEGAPNSPLHFGNGTRLTVT.